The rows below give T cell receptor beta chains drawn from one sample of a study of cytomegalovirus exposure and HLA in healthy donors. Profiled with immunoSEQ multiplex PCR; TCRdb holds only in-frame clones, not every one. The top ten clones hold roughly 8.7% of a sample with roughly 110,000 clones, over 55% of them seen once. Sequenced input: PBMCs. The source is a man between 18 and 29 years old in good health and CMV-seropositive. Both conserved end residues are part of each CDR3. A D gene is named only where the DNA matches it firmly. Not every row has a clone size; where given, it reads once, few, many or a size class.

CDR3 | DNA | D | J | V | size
CASKLPGLAGGTNLDTQYF | TGTGCCAGCAAGTTACCCGGGCTAGCGGGGGGCACAAATTTAGATACGCAGTATTTT | TRBD2 | TRBJ2-3 | TRBV2 | .
CASSFRAGGYTF | TGTGCCAGCAGCTTTAGAGCGGGGGGCTACACCTTC | . | TRBJ1-2 | TRBV5-6 | .
CASSPPGRGRGEQFF | TGTGCCAGCTCACCACCAGGCAGGGGGCGCGGTGAGCAGTTCTTC | TRBD1 | TRBJ2-1 | TRBV18 | .
CASSKARGGNSPLHF | TGTGCCAGCAGCAAAGCGCGGGGGGGTAATTCACCCCTCCACTTT | . | TRBJ1-6 | TRBV21-1 | .
CASSYSGTEGSPLHF | TGTGCCAGCAGTTACTCCGGGACAGAAGGCTCACCCCTCCACTTT | TRBD1 | TRBJ1-6 | TRBV6-5 | .
CASTWTSGGQETQYF | TGCGCCAGCACCTGGACTAGCGGGGGGCAAGAGACCCAGTACTTC | TRBD2 | TRBJ2-5 | TRBV5-1 | .
CASSLGGQGKQYF | TGTGCCAGCAGCTTAGGTGGGCAGGGGAAGCAGTATTTT | . | TRBJ2-3 | TRBV7-9 | .
CASRIAGQVYNEQFF | TGTGCCAGCAGGATTGCGGGACAGGTATACAATGAGCAGTTCTTC | TRBD1 | TRBJ2-1 | TRBV27 | .
CASSYRGNEPQHF | TGTGCCAGCAGTTACCGAGGAAATGAGCCCCAGCATTTT | . | TRBJ1-5 | TRBV6-5 | .
CASSSPGVKAFF | TGTGCCAGCTCAAGTCCGGGGGTAAAGGCTTTCTTT | . | TRBJ1-1 | TRBV18 | .
CASSDSWEYGYTF | TGTGCCAGCAGTGATTCCTGGGAGTATGGCTACACCTTC | . | TRBJ1-2 | TRBV25-1 | few
CASSFGGLSTGELFF | TGTGCCAGCAGCTTCGGGGGGTTAAGCACCGGGGAGCTGTTTTTT | TRBD2 | TRBJ2-2 | TRBV7-9 | .
CASGTVNTEAFF | TGTGCCAGTGGGACAGTGAACACTGAAGCTTTCTTT | TRBD1 | TRBJ1-1 | TRBV2 | .